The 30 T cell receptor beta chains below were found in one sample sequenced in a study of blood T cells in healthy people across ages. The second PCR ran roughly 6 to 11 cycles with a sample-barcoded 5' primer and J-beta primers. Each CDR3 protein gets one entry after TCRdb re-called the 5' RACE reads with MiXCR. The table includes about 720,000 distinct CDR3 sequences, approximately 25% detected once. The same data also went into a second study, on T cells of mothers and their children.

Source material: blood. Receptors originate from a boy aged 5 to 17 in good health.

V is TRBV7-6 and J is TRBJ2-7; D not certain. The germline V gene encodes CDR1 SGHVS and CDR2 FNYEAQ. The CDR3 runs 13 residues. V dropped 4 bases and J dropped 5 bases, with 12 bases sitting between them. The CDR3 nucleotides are TGTGCCAGCAGCTCACGCCTCAGCGACGAGCAGTACTTC. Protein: CASSSRLSDEQYF.

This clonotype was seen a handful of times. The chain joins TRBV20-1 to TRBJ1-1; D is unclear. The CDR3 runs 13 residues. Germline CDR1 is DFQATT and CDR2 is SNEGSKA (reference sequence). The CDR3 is CRSLGRMNTEAFF. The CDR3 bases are TGCAGAAGTCTCGGGCGGATGAACACTGAAGCTTTCTTT.

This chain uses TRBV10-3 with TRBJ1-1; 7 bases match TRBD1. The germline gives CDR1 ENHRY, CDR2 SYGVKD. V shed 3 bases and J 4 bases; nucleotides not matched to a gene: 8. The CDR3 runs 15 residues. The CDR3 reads CAISDPRGHGTEAFF. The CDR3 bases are TGTGCCATCAGTGACCCTAGGGGGCATGGCACTGAAGCTTTCTTT.

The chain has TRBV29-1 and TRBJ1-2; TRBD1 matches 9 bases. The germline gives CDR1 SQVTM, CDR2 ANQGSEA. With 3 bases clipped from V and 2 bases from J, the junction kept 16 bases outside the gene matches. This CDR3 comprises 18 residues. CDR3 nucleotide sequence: TGCAGCGTTGATAGGTCGGGCTTAGAGACAGGGGGAAACTATGGCTACACCTTC. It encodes CSVDRSGLETGGNYGYTF.

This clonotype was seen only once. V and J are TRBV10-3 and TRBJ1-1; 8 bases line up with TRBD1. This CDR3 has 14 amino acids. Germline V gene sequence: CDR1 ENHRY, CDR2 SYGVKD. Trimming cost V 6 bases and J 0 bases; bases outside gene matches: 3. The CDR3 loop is CAIRGQALNTEAFF. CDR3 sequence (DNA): TGTGCCATCAGGGGACAGGCTTTGAACACTGAAGCTTTCTTT.

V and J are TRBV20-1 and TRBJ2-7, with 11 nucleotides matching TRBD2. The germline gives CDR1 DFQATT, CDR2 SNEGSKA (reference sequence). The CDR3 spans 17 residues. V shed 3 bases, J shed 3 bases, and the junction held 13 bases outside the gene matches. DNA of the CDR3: TGCAGTGCTAGCTTTCCTAGCGGGAGGACCGGATACTACGAGCAGTACTTC. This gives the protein CSASFPSGRTGYYEQYF.

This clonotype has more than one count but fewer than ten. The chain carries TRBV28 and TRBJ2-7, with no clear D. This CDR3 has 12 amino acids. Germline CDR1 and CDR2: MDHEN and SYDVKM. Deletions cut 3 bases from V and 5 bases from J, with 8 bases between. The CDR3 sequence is CASSFDTNEQYF. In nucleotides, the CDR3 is TGTGCCAGCAGTTTCGACACAAACGAGCAGTACTTC.

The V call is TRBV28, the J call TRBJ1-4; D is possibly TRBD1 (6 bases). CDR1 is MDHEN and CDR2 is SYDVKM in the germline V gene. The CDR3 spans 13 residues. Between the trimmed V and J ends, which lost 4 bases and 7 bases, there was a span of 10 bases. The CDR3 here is CASSWGAGEKLFF. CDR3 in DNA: TGTGCCAGCAGTTGGGGGGCCGGTGAAAAACTGTTTTTT.

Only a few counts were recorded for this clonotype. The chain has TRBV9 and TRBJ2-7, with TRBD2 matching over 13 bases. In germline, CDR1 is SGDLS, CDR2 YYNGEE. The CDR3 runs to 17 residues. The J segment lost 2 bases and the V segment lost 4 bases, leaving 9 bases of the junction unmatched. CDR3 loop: CASSPGLAGTPPYEQYF. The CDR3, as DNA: TGTGCCAGCAGCCCGGGACTAGCGGGAACCCCTCCCTACGAGCAGTACTTC. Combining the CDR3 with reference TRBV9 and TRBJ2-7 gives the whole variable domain DSGVTQTPKHLITATGQRVTLRCSPRSGDLSVYWYQQSLDQGLQFLIQYYNGEERAKGNILERFSAQQFPDLHSELNLSSLELGDSALYFCASSPGLAGTPPYEQYFGPGTRLTVT.

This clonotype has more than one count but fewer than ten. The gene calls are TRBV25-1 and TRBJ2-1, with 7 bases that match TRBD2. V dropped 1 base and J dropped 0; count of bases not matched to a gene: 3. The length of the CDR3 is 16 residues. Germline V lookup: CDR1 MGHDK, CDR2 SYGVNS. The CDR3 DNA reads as TGTGCCAGCAGTGAATCGGGGGGTAGCTCCTACAATGAGCAGTTCTTC. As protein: CASSESGGSSYNEQFF.

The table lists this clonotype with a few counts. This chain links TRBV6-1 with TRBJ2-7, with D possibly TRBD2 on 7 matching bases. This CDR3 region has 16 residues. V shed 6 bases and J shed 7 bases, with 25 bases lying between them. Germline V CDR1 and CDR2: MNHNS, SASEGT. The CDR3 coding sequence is TGTGCCAGCAGCTCAATTACTACAGGGAGGGCTAGGGAGCAGTACTTC. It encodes CASSSITTGRAREQYF.

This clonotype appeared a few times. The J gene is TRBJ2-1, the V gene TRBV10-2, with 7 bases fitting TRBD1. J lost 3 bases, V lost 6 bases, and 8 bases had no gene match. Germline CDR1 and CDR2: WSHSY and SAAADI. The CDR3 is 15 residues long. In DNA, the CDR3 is TGCGCCAGCAGAATTGACAGGGTCGGCTACAATGAGCAGTTCTTC. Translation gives CASRIDRVGYNEQFF.

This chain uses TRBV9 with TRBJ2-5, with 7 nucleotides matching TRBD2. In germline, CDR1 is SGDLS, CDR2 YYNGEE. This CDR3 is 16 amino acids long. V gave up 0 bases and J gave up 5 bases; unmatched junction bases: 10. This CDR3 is CASSVVSAGEGETQYF. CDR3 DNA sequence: TGTGCCAGCAGCGTAGTTTCTGCGGGAGAAGGGGAGACCCAGTACTTC.

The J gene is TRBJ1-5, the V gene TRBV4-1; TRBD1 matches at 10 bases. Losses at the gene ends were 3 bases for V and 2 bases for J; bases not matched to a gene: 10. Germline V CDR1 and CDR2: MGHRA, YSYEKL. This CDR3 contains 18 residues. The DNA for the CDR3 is TGCGCCAGCAGCCACGGTATAGCAGGGACAGGGGGCAATCAGCCCCAGCATTTT. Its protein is CASSHGIAGTGGNQPQHF.

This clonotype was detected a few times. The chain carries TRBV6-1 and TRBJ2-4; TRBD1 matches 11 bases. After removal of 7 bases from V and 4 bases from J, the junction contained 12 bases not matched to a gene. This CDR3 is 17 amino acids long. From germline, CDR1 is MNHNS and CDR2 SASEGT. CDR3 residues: CASTDWGRDRGKNIQYF. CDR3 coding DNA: TGTGCCAGCACCGATTGGGGCCGGGACAGGGGGAAAAACATTCAGTACTTC.

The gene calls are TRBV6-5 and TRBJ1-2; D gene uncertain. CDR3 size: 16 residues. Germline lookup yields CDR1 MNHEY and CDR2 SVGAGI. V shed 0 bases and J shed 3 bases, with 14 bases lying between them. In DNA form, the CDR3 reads TGTGCCAGCAGTTACTCGACACAGCCACAGTACTATGGCTACACCTTC. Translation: CASSYSTQPQYYGYTF.

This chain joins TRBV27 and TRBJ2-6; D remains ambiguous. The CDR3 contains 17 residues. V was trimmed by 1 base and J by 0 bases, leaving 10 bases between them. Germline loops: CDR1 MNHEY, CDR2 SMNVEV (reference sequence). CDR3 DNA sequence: TGTGCCAGCAGTTTATTCTCCATGAGCTCTGGGGCCAACGTCCTGACTTTC. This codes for CASSLFSMSSGANVLTF.

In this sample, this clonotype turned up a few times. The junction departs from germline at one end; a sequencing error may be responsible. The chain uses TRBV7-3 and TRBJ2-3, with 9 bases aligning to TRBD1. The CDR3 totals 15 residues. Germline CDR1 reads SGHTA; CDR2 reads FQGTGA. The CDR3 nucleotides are TGTGCCAGCAGCTTATCAGGGACAGGGCCAGATATGCAGTATTTT. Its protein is CASSLSGTGPDMQYF.

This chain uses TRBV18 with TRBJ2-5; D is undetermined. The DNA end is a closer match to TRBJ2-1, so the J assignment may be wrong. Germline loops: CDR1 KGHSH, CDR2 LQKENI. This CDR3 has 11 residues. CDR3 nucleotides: TGTGCCAGCTCACAGTTAGGAGAGCAGTTCTTC. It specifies CASSQLGEQFF.

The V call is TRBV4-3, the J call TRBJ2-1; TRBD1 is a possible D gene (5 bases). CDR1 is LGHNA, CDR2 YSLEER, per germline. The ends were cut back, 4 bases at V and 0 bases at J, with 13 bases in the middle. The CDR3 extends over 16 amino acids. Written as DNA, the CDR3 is TGCGCCAGCAGCCTTGAGACAGCCAACTCCTACAATGAGCAGTTCTTC. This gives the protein CASSLETANSYNEQFF.

The CDR3 loop reads CSVGPSAEATEAFF. Written as DNA, the CDR3 is TGCAGCGTTGGGCCCAGCGCGGAGGCAACTGAAGCTTTCTTT. The rearrangement uses TRBV29-1 and TRBJ1-1, with D unclear. The V and J ends lost 4 bases and 5 bases respectively, with 17 bases between them. The germline V gene encodes CDR1 SQVTM and CDR2 ANQGSEA. The CDR3 length is 14 residues.

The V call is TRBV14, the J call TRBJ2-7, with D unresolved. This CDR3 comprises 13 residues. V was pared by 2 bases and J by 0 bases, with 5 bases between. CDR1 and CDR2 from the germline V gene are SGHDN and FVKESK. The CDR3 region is CASSQIPSYEQYF. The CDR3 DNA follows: TGTGCCAGCAGCCAAATCCCCTCCTACGAGCAGTACTTC.

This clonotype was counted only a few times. Written as DNA, the CDR3 is TGTGCCAGCAGTACCTTCAGGGGGGGGGACATTCAGTACTTC. Residues: CASSTFRGGDIQYF. The V gene is TRBV6-6, the J gene TRBJ2-4, with D possibly being TRBD1 or TRBD2 (7 bases each). The CDR3 has 14 amino acids. Trimming stripped 5 bases from V and 8 bases from J, with 16 bases between. Germline CDR1 MNHNY, CDR2 SVGAGI (reference sequence).

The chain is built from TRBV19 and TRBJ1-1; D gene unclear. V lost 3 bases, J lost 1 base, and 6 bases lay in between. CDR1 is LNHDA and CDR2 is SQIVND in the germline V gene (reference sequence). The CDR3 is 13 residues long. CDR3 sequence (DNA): TGTGCCAGTAGTATTGGGCAGAACACTGAAGCTTTCTTT. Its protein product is CASSIGQNTEAFF.

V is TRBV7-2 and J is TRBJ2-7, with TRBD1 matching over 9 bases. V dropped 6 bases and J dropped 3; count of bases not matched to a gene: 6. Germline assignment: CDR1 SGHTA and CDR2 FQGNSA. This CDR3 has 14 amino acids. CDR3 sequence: CASSFWTGDYEQYF. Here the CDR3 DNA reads TGTGCCAGCAGTTTTTGGACAGGGGACTACGAGCAGTACTTC.

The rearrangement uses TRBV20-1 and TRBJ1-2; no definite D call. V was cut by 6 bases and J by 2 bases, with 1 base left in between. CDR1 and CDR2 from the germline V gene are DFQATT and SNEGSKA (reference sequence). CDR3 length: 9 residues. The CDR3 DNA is TGCAGTGCAAACTATGGCTACACCTTC. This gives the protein CSANYGYTF.

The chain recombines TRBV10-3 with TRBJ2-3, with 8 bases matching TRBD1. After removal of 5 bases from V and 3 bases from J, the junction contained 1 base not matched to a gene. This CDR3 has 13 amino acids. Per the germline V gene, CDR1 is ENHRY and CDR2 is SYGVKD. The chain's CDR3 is CAISQGATDTQYF. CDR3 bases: TGTGCCATCAGTCAGGGGGCGACAGATACGCAGTATTTT.

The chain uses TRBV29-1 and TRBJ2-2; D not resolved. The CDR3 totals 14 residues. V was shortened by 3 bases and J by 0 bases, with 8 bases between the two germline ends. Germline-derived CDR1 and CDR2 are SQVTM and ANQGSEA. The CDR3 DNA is TGCAGCGTTGAGGTACCCGCGAACACCGGGGAGCTGTTTTTT. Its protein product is CSVEVPANTGELFF.

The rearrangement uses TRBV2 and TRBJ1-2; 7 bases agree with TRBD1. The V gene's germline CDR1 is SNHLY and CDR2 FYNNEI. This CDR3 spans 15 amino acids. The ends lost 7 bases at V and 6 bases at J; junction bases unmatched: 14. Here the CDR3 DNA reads TGTGCCAGCACGATGTTGCGACAGGGCAGCGATGGCTACACCTTC. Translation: CASTMLRQGSDGYTF.

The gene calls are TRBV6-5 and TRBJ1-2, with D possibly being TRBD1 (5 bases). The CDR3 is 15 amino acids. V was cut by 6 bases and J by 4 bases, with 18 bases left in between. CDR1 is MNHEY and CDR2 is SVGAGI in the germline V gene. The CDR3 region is CASRGGTAGGYGYTF. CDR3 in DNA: TGTGCCAGCAGGGGGGGGACCGCAGGAGGCTATGGCTACACCTTC.